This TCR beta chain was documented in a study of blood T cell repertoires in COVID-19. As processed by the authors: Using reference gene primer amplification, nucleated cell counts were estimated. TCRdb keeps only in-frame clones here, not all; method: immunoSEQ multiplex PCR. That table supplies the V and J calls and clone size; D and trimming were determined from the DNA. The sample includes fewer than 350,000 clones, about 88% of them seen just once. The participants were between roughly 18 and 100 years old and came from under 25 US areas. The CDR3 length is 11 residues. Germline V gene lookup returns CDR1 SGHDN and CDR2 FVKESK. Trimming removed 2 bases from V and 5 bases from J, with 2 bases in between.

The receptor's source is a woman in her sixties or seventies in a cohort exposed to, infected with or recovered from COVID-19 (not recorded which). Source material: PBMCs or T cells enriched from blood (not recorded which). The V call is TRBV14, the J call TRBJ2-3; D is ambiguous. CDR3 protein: CASSQQDTQYF. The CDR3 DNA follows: TGTGCCAGCAGCCAACAAGATACGCAGTATTTT.